This paragraph reports one T cell receptor (beta chain). This clonotype has only a few counts. Which antigen it targets is not known. Within one base of it there is no much larger clone, and no base qualities were kept. The data are from a study of T-cell memory formation after mild COVID-19 (dated by TCRdb to the early 2020s). Background on the whole study: Most TCR sequence clusters were specific to one of the two donors. In a couple of donors, T-cell clones that expanded and contracted after mild COVID-19 were followed by sequencing TCRalpha and TCRbeta repertoires longitudinally. Two young, previously healthy adult volunteers made up the cohort, one male and one female.

Sequencing took place on an Illumina NovaSeq 6000. TCRalpha and TCRbeta cDNA libraries were constructed by 5'RACE with constant-segment primers, with sample barcodes and unique molecular identifiers being introduced. RNA was extracted from every sample with Trizol reagent. Libraries were amplified in two PCR steps, with a second sample barcode and Illumina TruSeq adapters added in the second step. Sequencing of libraries was performed on an Illumina NovaSeq with 2 x 150 bp paired-end reads. The source study handled its data this way. With migec v1.2.7, reads were demultiplexed and then collapsed into UMI-guided consensus sequences. Using mixcr v2.1.11, UMI consensuses were aligned to TRA and TRB V and J templates and then assembled into clonotypes. A clonotype was counted as expanded or contracted only if both edgeR and NoisET called the change significant, with noise models trained on biological replicates. edgeR calls used a false discovery rate-adjusted p below 0.01 and a log2 fold-change threshold of 1. As an exploratory analysis of dynamics, PCA with hierarchical clustering was applied to max-normalized trajectories of the 1000 most abundant clonotypes. The CD4 or CD8 phenotype of responding clones was assigned using the separately sequenced CD4+ and CD8+ repertoires. TCRdb passed the public sequencing reads through fastp at Q25 and MiXCR, retaining productive beta sequences. Rows merge per CDR3 protein into single entries with the most common DNA and genes. TCRdb, not the original authors, processed these V and J calls. Present in this sample are around 310,000 distinct CDR3 sequences, less than 20% of which were seen just once. The ten largest clones add up to 20% to 25% of the sample.

The paper's findings and limits, for the study overall: Some responding clones were detected in pre-infection memory, which suggested that pre-existing cross-reactive memory T cells had joined the SARS-CoV-2 response. Whether the second-wave clones peaking on day 37 were SARS-CoV-2 specific was not confirmed. Contracting CD4+ clones were found mainly in CM and EM memory subsets, while CD8+ clones were enriched in EMRA. The study included only a couple of mild cases, and larger cohorts that include severe cases with pre-infection samples were judged to be necessary. Clones contracting from day 15 to 85 had balanced CD4/CD8 phenotypes, while a second wave expanding from day 15 to 37 was biased towards CD4+.

PBMCs were isolated by Ficoll-Paque density gradient centrifugation. The CDR3 measures 15 amino acids from cysteine to phenylalanine. Just CDR3 DNA is preserved here, 45 bases in frame from base 1. The germline ends are 19 bases apart after V is trimmed by 4 bases and J by 5 bases. CDR1 and CDR2 were assigned from the germline V gene as SGHDT and YYEEEE. This clonotype was obtained from a man aged 18 to 30 who had mild COVID-19 (a few samples of this study predate the infection). The sample titles of this study are shuffled in the database, so cell type and time point are left out; the donor was told from shared clones. Recombination connected TRBV5-6 to TRBJ2-7; TRBD2 could be the D gene, as 5 bases match. The source material was PBMCs or a T cell subset sorted from them (not recorded which). The CDR3: CASSTMTGIGDEQYF. The DNA sequence is TGTGCCAGCAGCACCATGACGGGAATTGGGGACGAGCAGTACTTC.